Each of the 22 T cell receptor beta chains below was sequenced from the same sample in a study of blood T cell repertoires in COVID-19. The table came from immunoSEQ multiplex PCR; TCRdb's copy has only in-frame clones and leaves some out. In the table there are 150,000 to 200,000 clones, around four fifths of which are singletons. Sequencing input: peripheral blood. The receptors here all came from an elderly woman with active or convalescent COVID-19.

The sample holds a few counts of this clone. The gene calls are TRBV28 and TRBJ1-2; possibly TRBD1 for D (5 bases). The V gene's germline CDR1 is MDHEN and CDR2 SYDVKM. This CDR3 comprises 15 residues. V was clipped by 4 bases and J by 4 bases, with 16 bases between them. CDR3 sequence (DNA): TGTGCCAGCAGTTCTTTATGGGGCCTACCCTATGGCTACACCTTC. Protein sequence: CASSSLWGLPYGYTF.

This chain uses TRBV23-1 with TRBJ2-1; 7 bases are a match to TRBD1. TRBV23-1 is sorted into the ORF group, with uncertain function. Trimming took 3 bases from V and 5 from J; bases not matched to a gene: 13. CDR3 length: 17 amino acids. CDR3: CASSHYRDSTPHNEQFF. The CDR3 bases are TGCGCCAGCAGTCACTACCGGGACAGCACTCCTCACAATGAGCAGTTCTTC.

The V and J genes are TRBV5-1 and TRBJ1-1; perhaps TRBD1 as D (6 bases). The V end lost 3 bases, the J end lost 4 bases, and 19 bases lay between the germline ends. Per the germline V gene, CDR1 is SGHRS and CDR2 is YFSETQ. The CDR3 is 16 amino acids. CDR3 region: CASSSLGGEGSTEAFF. As DNA, the CDR3 is TGCGCCAGCAGCTCGTTAGGGGGAGAGGGGAGCACTGAAGCTTTCTTT.

This rearrangement joins TRBV5-1 to TRBJ1-3, with 7 bases that match TRBD1. Germline-derived CDR1 and CDR2 are SGHRS and YFSETQ. J lost 4 bases, V lost 0 bases, and 4 bases had no gene match. The CDR3 sequence is 15 residues long. CDR3 coding DNA: TGCGCCAGCAGCTTGGAAGGGGGCTCAGGAAACACCATATATTTT. Amino acid sequence: CASSLEGGSGNTIYF.

This clone showed up just once. The chain links TRBV4-3 to TRBJ1-1, with unresolved D. V lost 1 base to trimming and J lost 2 bases, with 5 bases between them. The CDR3 is made up of 13 amino acids. In germline, CDR1 is LGHNA, CDR2 YSLEER. DNA for the CDR3: TGCGCCAGCAGCCAAGCGAGAAACACTGAAGCTTTCTTT. This gives the protein CASSQARNTEAFF.

J is TRBJ1-1 and V is TRBV30; 8 bases line up with TRBD1. From germline, CDR1 is GTSNPN and CDR2 SVGIG (reference sequence). This CDR3 comprises 17 residues. The J segment lost 5 bases and the V segment lost 2 bases, leaving 16 bases of the junction unmatched. In DNA form, the CDR3 reads TGTGCCTGGAGTTCGGTAGGACAGGGTGTTTCGGAAACTGAAGCTTTCTTT. Its protein is CAWSSVGQGVSETEAFF.

This rearrangement joins TRBV11-2 to TRBJ2-1, with 10 bases lining up with TRBD1. The germline gives CDR1 SGHAT, CDR2 FQNNGV. Germline trimming cut 7 bases from V and 7 bases from J; bases unmatched to any gene: 13. This CDR3 contains 16 residues. The CDR3, as DNA: TGTGCCAGCAACTATTCCCCGGGACAGGGGTCAAATGAGCAGTTCTTC. Translation: CASNYSPGQGSNEQFF. The entire variable domain, with the rest obtained from reference TRBV11-2 and TRBJ2-1, is as follows: EAGVAQSPRYKIIEKRQSVAFWCNPISGHATLYWYQQILGQGPKLLIQFQNNGVVDDSQLPKDRFSAERLKGVDSTLKIQPAKLEDSAVYLCASNYSPGQGSNEQFFGPGTRLTVL.

The chain uses TRBV21-1 and TRBJ1-2; the tabulated D call, TRBD1, remains unverified against the DNA. TRBV21-1 is recorded as a pseudogene. This CDR3 contains 18 residues. This CDR3 is CASTDKRPRVGGSYGYTF. In DNA, the CDR3 is TGTGCCAGCACCGACAAGAGGCCCAGGGTAGGGGGATCCTATGGCTACACCTTC.

The chain joins TRBV27 to TRBJ2-7; 8 bases are shared with TRBD1. The junction had 7 bases not matched to a gene; V was cut back by 3 bases and J by 0 bases. The germline CDR1 and CDR2 sequences are MNHEY and SMNVEV (reference sequence). The CDR3 covers 16 residues. The chain's CDR3 is CASSFKLGTGSYEQYF. The CDR3 bases are TGTGCCAGCAGTTTCAAGTTGGGGACAGGCTCCTACGAGCAGTACTTC.

The chain is built from TRBV11-1 and TRBJ1-2; perhaps TRBD1 as D (6 bases). Germline V CDR1 and CDR2: SGHAT, FQDESV (reference sequence). V was pared by 5 bases and J by 6 bases, with 16 bases between. CDR3 length equals 14 residues. CDR3 in amino acids: CASSLGTPGHGYTF. The CDR3 DNA reads TGTGCCAGCAGCCTCGGGACACCGGGGCATGGCTACACCTTC. Full variable domain (rest looked up from reference TRBV11-1 and TRBJ1-2): EAEVAQSPRYKITEKSQAVAFWCDPISGHATLYWYRQILGQGPELLVQFQDESVVDDSQLPKDRFSAERLKGVDSTLKIQPAELGDSAMYLCASSLGTPGHGYTFGSGTRLTVV.

The CDR3: CAISDSTSGGRTGELFF. In DNA, the CDR3 is TGTGCCATCAGTGACTCGACTAGCGGGGGTCGGACCGGGGAGCTGTTTTTT. The rearrangement joins TRBV10-3 to TRBJ2-2, with 12 nucleotides matching TRBD2. CDR1 and CDR2 from the germline V gene are ENHRY and SYGVKD. This CDR3 has 17 amino acids. Trimming removed 3 bases from V and 5 bases from J; junction bases left unmatched: 7.

V usage is TRBV6-5 and J usage is TRBJ2-3; a possible D gene is TRBD2 (6 bases). Germline V gene sequence: CDR1 MNHEY, CDR2 SVGAGI. The V end was cut by 5 bases, the J end by 3 bases, with 12 bases between. The CDR3 loop spans 14 amino acids. CDR3 sequence (DNA): TGTGCCAGCAGTCAGAGACTAGAGACAGATACGCAGTATTTT. Encoded protein: CASSQRLETDTQYF.

The chain links TRBV2 to TRBJ1-6; D is possibly TRBD1 (5 bases). V dropped 6 bases and J dropped 7 bases, with 16 bases sitting between them. Germline CDR1 reads SNHLY; CDR2 reads FYNNEI. This CDR3 has 15 amino acids. The CDR3 spells CASRGGALGNSPLHF. CDR3 sequence (DNA): TGTGCCAGCAGGGGAGGGGCTCTAGGAAATTCACCCCTCCACTTT.

This chain uses TRBV11-2 with TRBJ2-1; 7 bases agree with TRBD2. The CDR3 contains 14 residues. V dropped 3 bases and J dropped 10; count of bases not matched to a gene: 9. Germline values: CDR1 SGHAT, CDR2 FQNNGV. The CDR3: CASSFGRGFLEQFF. The CDR3 nucleotides are TGTGCCAGCAGCTTTGGGAGGGGTTTCCTCGAGCAGTTCTTC.

The rearrangement joins TRBV7-8 to TRBJ1-5, with D maybe TRBD1 (5 bases). The ends were cut back, 5 bases at V and 4 bases at J, with 21 bases in the middle. There are 17 residues in the CDR3. Germline V gene data show CDR1 as SGHVS and CDR2 as FQNEAQ. The CDR3 sequence: CASSAYTPGLHNQPQHF. CDR3 DNA sequence: TGTGCCAGCAGCGCATACACCCCGGGACTACATAATCAGCCCCAGCATTTT.

The chain links TRBV29-1 to TRBJ2-3; tentatively, D is TRBD2 (7 bases). V gave up 6 bases and J gave up 1 base, with 14 bases separating them. The CDR3 spans 14 residues. Germline CDR1 SQVTM, CDR2 ANQGSEA. The CDR3 DNA sequence: TGCAGCGTGAGGGGGGGGCGCGGCACAGATACGCAGTATTTT. Protein sequence: CSVRGGRGTDTQYF.

The chain employs TRBV4-2 and TRBJ2-1, with 7 bases matching TRBD1. Germline values: CDR1 LGHNA, CDR2 YNFKEQ. This CDR3 region has 16 residues. Losses at the gene ends were 0 bases for V and 4 bases for J; bases not matched to a gene: 6. The CDR3 sequence is CASSQDLGQAYNEQFF. CDR3 DNA sequence: TGTGCCAGCAGCCAAGACTTAGGACAGGCATACAATGAGCAGTTCTTC.

This clone was recorded at least ten times. The J gene is TRBJ2-5, the V gene TRBV6-5; the D gene is possibly TRBD1 (6 bases). This CDR3 is 16 amino acids long. CDR1 and CDR2 (germline): MNHEY, SVGAGI. Trimming took off 2 bases at V and 2 bases at J, with 15 bases between the two ends. The chain's CDR3 is CASSYGVGAGQETQYF. CDR3 DNA: TGTGCCAGCAGTTACGGGGTGGGGGCAGGGCAAGAGACCCAGTACTTC.

The gene calls are TRBV7-2 and TRBJ2-3; D ambiguous. CDR1 and CDR2 (germline): SGHTA, FQGNSA. The CDR3 spans 14 residues. The V gene lost 5 bases and the J gene lost 0 bases, with 9 bases spanning the gap. CDR3 in amino acids: CASSTRSSTDTQYF. CDR3 DNA: TGTGCCAGCAGCACCCGGAGCAGCACAGATACGCAGTATTTT.

This chain links TRBV24-1 with TRBJ2-1; a weak D match, TRBD1 (6 bases). The CDR3 runs to 11 residues. V was pared by 9 bases and J by 5 bases, with 7 bases between. Looked up from germline, CDR1 is KGHDR and CDR2 is SFDVKD. This CDR3 is CATGQNNEQFF. CDR3 sequence (DNA): TGTGCCACCGGACAGAACAATGAGCAGTTCTTC.

In its sample, this clone was seen once. This chain links TRBV7-3 with TRBJ1-3, with D possibly TRBD1 on 6 matching bases. Looked up from germline, CDR1 is SGHTA and CDR2 is FQGTGA. Trimming took 4 bases from V and 0 from J, leaving 16 bases between them. CDR3 length: 17 amino acids. CDR3 DNA: TGTGCCAGCAGCTCAAGATGGGGGCGCAGCTCTGGAAACACCATATATTTT. Its translation is CASSSRWGRSSGNTIYF.

This chain links TRBV11-2 with TRBJ1-3, with D tentatively TRBD1 (6 bases). The V gene's germline CDR1 is SGHAT and CDR2 FQNNGV. The CDR3 contains 15 residues. V was pared by 1 base and J by 7 bases, with 14 bases between. The CDR3 sequence is CASSLVGTRFNTIYF. Written as DNA, the CDR3 is TGTGCCAGCAGCTTAGTAGGGACAAGATTCAACACCATATATTTT.